A selection of T cell receptor beta chains follows, all from one sample in a study of OX40 agonist ivuxolimab in advanced cancers. Clones were sequenced by immunoSEQ multiplex PCR, and TCRdb holds only the in-frame ones, with some missing. The table has roughly 74,000 clones, roughly 90% seen once; the top ten hold approximately 8%. The input for sequencing was CD4+ or CD8+ T cells sorted from blood, taken in a trial of the OX40 agonist ivuxolimab. The receptors shown here come from an adult with an advanced solid tumor such as melanoma, head and neck, liver or kidney cancer. The CDR3 runs from the conserved cysteine through the conserved F or W. Each record gives: V gene, clone size, J gene, D gene, CDR3 protein, CDR3 DNA. The D gene is left open where the match is weak. Clone size, where shown, is once, few, many, or a class for clones that have expanded.

V: TRBV5-6
size: NA
J: TRBJ1-2
D: NA
CDR3: CASSKAGANYGYTF
DNA: TGTGCCAGCAGCAAAGCGGGAGCTAACTATGGCTACACCTTC

V: TRBV5-6
size: NA
J: TRBJ1-5
D: TRBD1
CDR3: CASSRGQGNQPQHF
DNA: TGTGCCAGCAGCAGGGGACAGGGGAATCAGCCCCAGCATTTT

V: TRBV7-2
size: NA
J: TRBJ2-6
D: NA
CDR3: CASSERDGRTGANVLTF
DNA: TGTGCCAGCAGCGAACGGGACGGCCGGACTGGGGCCAACGTCCTGACTTTC

V: TRBV5-6
size: NA
J: TRBJ2-7
D: NA
CDR3: CASSLGPTGKQYF
DNA: TGTGCCAGCAGCTTGGGTCCAACGGGGAAGCAGTACTTC

V: TRBV7-9
size: NA
J: TRBJ2-2
D: NA
CDR3: CASSFTGEHVGELFF
DNA: TGTGCCAGCAGCTTTACGGGGGAACATGTCGGGGAGCTGTTTTTT

V: TRBV30
size: NA
J: TRBJ1-2
D: NA
CDR3: CAWSVGAGAGYTF
DNA: TGTGCCTGGAGTGTAGGGGCAGGGGCTGGCTACACCTTC

V: TRBV11-1
size: NA
J: TRBJ2-1
D: NA
CDR3: CASSLGWATNEQFF
DNA: TGTGCCAGCAGCTTAGGTTGGGCAACCAATGAGCAGTTCTTC

V: TRBV9
size: NA
J: TRBJ2-7
D: NA
CDR3: CASSAGYEQYF
DNA: TGTGCCAGCAGCGCGGGCTACGAGCAGTACTTC

V: TRBV7-2
size: NA
J: TRBJ2-3
D: TRBD2
CDR3: CASSFLAGGVDTQYF
DNA: TGTGCCAGCAGCTTTTTAGCGGGGGGGGTGGATACGCAGTATTTT

V: TRBV2
size: NA
J: TRBJ2-1
D: TRBD2
CDR3: CASTDLAAGGQREQFF
DNA: TGTGCCAGCACCGATCTTGCCGCGGGGGGCCAAAGGGAGCAGTTCTTC

V: TRBV5-1
size: NA
J: TRBJ1-1
D: NA
CDR3: CASSLTALYTEAFF
DNA: TGCGCCAGCAGCTTGACAGCCCTATACACTGAAGCTTTCTTT

V: TRBV7-6
size: NA
J: TRBJ1-5
D: NA
CDR3: CASSLGYNQPQHF
DNA: TGTGCCAGCAGCTTGGGGTACAATCAGCCCCAGCATTTT

V: TRBV19
size: NA
J: TRBJ2-7
D: TRBD1
CDR3: CASSYRGGDEQYF
DNA: TGTGCCAGCAGCTACAGGGGCGGCGACGAGCAGTACTTC

V: TRBV4-3
size: NA
J: TRBJ2-5
D: TRBD2
CDR3: CASSQRTSGGRETQYF
DNA: TGCGCCAGCAGCCAGAGGACTAGCGGGGGGAGGGAGACCCAGTACTTC

V: TRBV27
size: NA
J: TRBJ2-1
D: TRBD2
CDR3: CASSYPGTSGPNEQFF
DNA: TGTGCCAGCAGTTATCCCGGGACTAGCGGGCCCAATGAGCAGTTCTTC

V: TRBV2
size: NA
J: TRBJ2-3
D: NA
CDR3: CASSESAGQERADTQYF
DNA: TGTGCCAGCAGTGAATCAGCAGGACAAGAAAGGGCAGATACGCAGTATTTT

V: TRBV4-1
size: NA
J: TRBJ2-7
D: NA
CDR3: CASSQVQGGYEQYF
DNA: TGCGCCAGCAGCCAAGTCCAGGGGGGGTACGAGCAGTACTTC

V: TRBV27
size: NA
J: TRBJ2-4
D: TRBD1
CDR3: CASSSSGTGGNIQYF
DNA: TGTGCCAGCAGTTCGTCGGGGACAGGGGGAAACATTCAGTACTTC

V: TRBV4-3
size: NA
J: TRBJ1-2
D: NA
CDR3: CASSQAPDTSGYGYTF
DNA: TGCGCCAGCAGCCAAGCGCCGGACACCTCAGGCTATGGCTACACCTTC

V: TRBV2
size: NA
J: TRBJ1-1
D: NA
CDR3: CASSDVGEWTEAFF
DNA: TGTGCCAGCAGTGACGTTGGGGAATGGACTGAAGCTTTCTTT

V: TRBV4-2
size: NA
J: TRBJ2-7
D: NA
CDR3: CASSPLGGPSYEQYF
DNA: TGTGCCAGCAGCCCGTTGGGGGGGCCCTCCTACGAGCAGTACTTC

V: TRBV27
size: NA
J: TRBJ2-1
D: TRBD2
CDR3: CASSSPGGEQFF
DNA: TGTGCCAGCAGTTCCCCGGGGGGTGAGCAGTTCTTC

V: TRBV5-4
size: once
J: TRBJ1-1
D: TRBD1
CDR3: CASSWGTGGKNTEAFF
DNA: TGTGCCAGCAGCTGGGGGACAGGGGGCAAGAACACTGAAGCTTTCTTT

V: TRBV7-2
size: NA
J: TRBJ1-2
D: TRBD1
CDR3: CASSLGGTGNGYTF
DNA: TGTGCCAGCAGCTTAGGGGGGACAGGGAATGGCTACACCTTC

V: TRBV29-1
size: NA
J: TRBJ2-3
D: TRBD1
CDR3: CSEGQGDEDTQYF
DNA: TGCAGCGAGGGACAGGGGGATGAAGATACGCAGTATTTT

V: TRBV14
size: NA
J: TRBJ2-2
D: NA
CDR3: CASSLIKTGELFF
DNA: TGTGCCAGCAGCCTGATCAAAACCGGGGAGCTGTTTTTT

V: TRBV7-6
size: NA
J: TRBJ2-3
D: TRBD2
CDR3: CASSAQAPLLAGAPGTDTQYF
DNA: TGTGCCAGCAGCGCACAGGCCCCCCTACTAGCGGGGGCCCCTGGTACAGATACGCAGTATTTT

V: TRBV4-1
size: NA
J: TRBJ2-7
D: NA
CDR3: CASSQEIVRAGSYEQYF
DNA: TGCGCCAGCAGCCAAGAAATTGTTCGGGCCGGGTCCTACGAGCAGTACTTC

V: TRBV19
size: NA
J: TRBJ1-1
D: NA
CDR3: CASSIGASLEAFF
DNA: TGTGCCAGTAGTATAGGGGCCAGCCTTGAAGCTTTCTTT

V: TRBV11-1
size: NA
J: TRBJ2-1
D: NA
CDR3: CASSLEAGTYNEQFF
DNA: TGTGCCAGCAGCTTAGAGGCGGGAACGTACAATGAGCAGTTCTTC

V: TRBV7-8
size: NA
J: TRBJ2-3
D: TRBD2
CDR3: CASSQAGSLPSTDTQYF
DNA: TGTGCCAGCAGCCAAGCGGGGTCGCTGCCGAGCACAGATACGCAGTATTTT

V: TRBV10-2
size: NA
J: TRBJ1-5
D: TRBD1
CDR3: CASAGQDSNQPQHF
DNA: TGCGCCAGCGCCGGACAGGATAGCAATCAGCCCCAGCATTTT